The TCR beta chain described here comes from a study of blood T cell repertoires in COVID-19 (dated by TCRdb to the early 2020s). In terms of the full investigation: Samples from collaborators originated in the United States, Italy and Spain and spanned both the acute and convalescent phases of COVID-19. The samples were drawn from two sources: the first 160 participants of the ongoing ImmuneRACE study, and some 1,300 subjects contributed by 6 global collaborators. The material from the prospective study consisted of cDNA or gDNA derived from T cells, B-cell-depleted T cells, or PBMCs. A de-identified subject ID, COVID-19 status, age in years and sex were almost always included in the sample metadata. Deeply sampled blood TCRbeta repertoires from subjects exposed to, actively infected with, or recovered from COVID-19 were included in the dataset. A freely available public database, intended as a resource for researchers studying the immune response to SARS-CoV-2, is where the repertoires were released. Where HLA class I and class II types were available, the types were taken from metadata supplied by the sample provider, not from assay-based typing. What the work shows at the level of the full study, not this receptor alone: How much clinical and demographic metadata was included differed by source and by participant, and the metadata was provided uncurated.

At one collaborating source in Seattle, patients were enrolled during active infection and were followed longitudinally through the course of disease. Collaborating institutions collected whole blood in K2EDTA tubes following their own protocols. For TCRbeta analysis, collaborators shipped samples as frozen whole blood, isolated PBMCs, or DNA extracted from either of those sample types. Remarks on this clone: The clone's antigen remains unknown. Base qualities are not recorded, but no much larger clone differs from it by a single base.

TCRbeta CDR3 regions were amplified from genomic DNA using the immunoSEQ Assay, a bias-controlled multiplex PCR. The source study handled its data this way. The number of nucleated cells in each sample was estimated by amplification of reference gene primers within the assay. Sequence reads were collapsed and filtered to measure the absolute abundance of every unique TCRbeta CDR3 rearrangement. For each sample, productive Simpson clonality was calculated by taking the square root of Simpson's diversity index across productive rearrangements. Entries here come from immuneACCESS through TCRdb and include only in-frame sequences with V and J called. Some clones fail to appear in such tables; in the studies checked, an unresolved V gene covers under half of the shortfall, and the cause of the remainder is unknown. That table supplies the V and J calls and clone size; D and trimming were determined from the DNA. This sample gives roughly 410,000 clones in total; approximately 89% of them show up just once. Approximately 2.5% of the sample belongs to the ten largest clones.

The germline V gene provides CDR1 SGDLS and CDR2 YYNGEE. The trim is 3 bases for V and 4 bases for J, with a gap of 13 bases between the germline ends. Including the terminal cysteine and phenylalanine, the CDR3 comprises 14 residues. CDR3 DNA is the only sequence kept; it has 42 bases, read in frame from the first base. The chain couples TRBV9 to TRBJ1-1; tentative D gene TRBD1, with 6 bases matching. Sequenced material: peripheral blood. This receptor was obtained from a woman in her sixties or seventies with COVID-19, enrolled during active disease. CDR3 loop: CASSAQGLATEAFF. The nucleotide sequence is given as TGTGCCAGCAGCGCACAGGGTTTGGCCACTGAAGCTTTCTTT.